A single sample gave rise to the 20 T cell receptor beta chains below, sequenced in a study of neurological immune-mediated disorders. TCRdb processed the 5' RACE reads anew with MiXCR; each CDR3 protein has one entry. Altogether just over 50,000 distinct CDR3 sequences are present, 3% to 3.5% being singletons, with the ten largest covering under 6%. Specimen: PBMCs. Receptors originate from a man in his forties with multiple sclerosis.

This clonotype was seen ten or more times. This chain connects TRBV14 to TRBJ2-2; no definite D call. The CDR3 is 18 residues long. Per germline, CDR1 SGHDN and CDR2 FVKESK. V was clipped by 4 bases and J by 0 bases, with 18 bases between them. In DNA form, the CDR3 reads TGTGCCAGCAGCCCCCTCCCTTTGACATTCGCGAACACCGGGGAGCTGTTTTTT. Translation: CASSPLPLTFANTGELFF.

The sample holds many counts of this clonotype. The J gene is TRBJ2-1, the V gene TRBV20-1; 9 positions match TRBD1. CDR1 is DFQATT, CDR2 SNEGSKA, per germline (reference sequence). V trimming: 2 bases; J trimming: 10 bases; junction bases outside the gene matches: 6. This CDR3 is 13 amino acids long. The CDR3 bases are TGCAGTGCTAGATCGGGACAGGGAAAAGAGCAGTTCTTC. As protein: CSARSGQGKEQFF.

This clonotype has ten or more counts. The genes are TRBV20-1 and TRBJ2-1; D call uncertain. Germline assignment: CDR1 DFQATT and CDR2 SNEGSKA (reference sequence). V lost 6 bases and J 7 bases, leaving 7 bases between the germline ends. The CDR3 runs 10 residues. Here the CDR3 reads CSAPPNEQFF. The CDR3 DNA reads TGCAGTGCCCCCCCAAATGAGCAGTTCTTC.

There are many counts of this clonotype. The chain is built from TRBV3-1 and TRBJ1-3, with 9 bases that match TRBD1. The junction had 3 bases not matched to a gene; V was cut back by 4 bases and J by 2 bases. Germline CDR1 is LGHDT and CDR2 is YNNKEL (reference sequence). The CDR3 sequence is 15 residues long. The chain's CDR3 is CASSLGTGTGNTIYF. Written as DNA, the CDR3 is TGTGCCAGCAGCCTCGGGACAGGGACTGGAAACACCATATATTTT.

This clonotype has at least ten counts. The rearrangement uses TRBV28 and TRBJ1-1; weak D call: TRBD1 (5 bases). Germline assignment: CDR1 MDHEN and CDR2 SYDVKM. The CDR3 contains 14 residues. Trimming pared 1 base from V and 0 bases from J, leaving 6 bases between. The CDR3 sequence: CASSLYRLNTEAFF. The CDR3 bases are TGTGCCAGCAGTTTATACAGGCTGAACACTGAAGCTTTCTTT.

This clonotype has ten or more counts. This chain links TRBV7-8 with TRBJ2-2; no reliable D call. This CDR3 contains 16 residues. Germline-derived CDR1 and CDR2 are SGHVS and FQNEAQ. The V end lost 7 bases, the J end lost 3 bases, and 18 bases lay between the germline ends. In DNA form, the CDR3 reads TGTGCCAGCAACAAAAGGGTAGCTGGTTACACCGGGGAGCTGTTTTTT. Its translation is CASNKRVAGYTGELFF.

Regarding this clonotype: This may arise from a read error, as a much more abundant clone is one base away. The chain joins TRBV4-1 to TRBJ1-3; 8 nucleotides match TRBD1. The germline gives CDR1 MGHRA, CDR2 YSYEKL. Trimming cost V 0 bases and J 2 bases; bases outside gene matches: 9. CDR3 length: 18 amino acids. For the CDR3, the DNA is TGCGCCAGCAGCCAAGATGGGGGACAGGCCCCGACTGGAAACACCATATATTTT. Its protein is CASSQDGGQAPTGNTIYF.

This clonotype was seen many times. The rearrangement joins TRBV20-1 to TRBJ2-7; D gene unclear. Germline CDR1 reads DFQATT; CDR2 reads SNEGSKA (reference sequence). Trimming stripped 3 bases from V and 0 bases from J, with 9 bases between. CDR3 length equals 13 residues. The CDR3 DNA follows: TGCAGTGCTAGGATGGGTCCCTCCTACGAGCAGTACTTC. Residues: CSARMGPSYEQYF.

This clonotype appeared many times. The rearrangement links TRBV5-8 to TRBJ2-3, with 9 bases identical to TRBD2. Trimming at V came to 4 bases and at J to 1 base, leaving 7 bases not matched to a gene. Germline-derived CDR1 and CDR2 are SGHTS and YDEGEE. The CDR3 runs 16 residues. The CDR3 DNA is TGTGCCAGCAGCGTTCTAGCGGGGCCCCGCACAGATACGCAGTATTTT. This translates into CASSVLAGPRTDTQYF.

This clonotype was observed many times. The CDR3 nucleotides read TGTGCCAGCAGCTTAGTTGGTGGGGGACCAATTGAAGAGACCCAGTACTTC. Its protein product is CASSLVGGGPIEETQYF. J is TRBJ2-5 and V is TRBV7-9; D is tentatively TRBD1 or TRBD2 (5 bases each). This CDR3 is 17 amino acids long. In germline, CDR1 is SEHNR, CDR2 FQNEAQ (reference sequence). The ends were cut back, 1 base at V and 3 bases at J, with 18 bases in the middle.

This clonotype was detected ten times or more. The rearrangement joins TRBV18 to TRBJ2-7; the match to TRBD1 covers 10 bases. Trimming removed 1 base from V and 6 bases from J; junction bases left unmatched: 9. Germline values: CDR1 KGHSH, CDR2 LQKENI. This CDR3 is 16 amino acids long. CDR3 loop: CASSPRGVTGGTEQYF. DNA for the CDR3: TGTGCCAGCTCACCACGAGGAGTGACAGGGGGCACCGAGCAGTACTTC.

This clonotype was observed many times. The rearrangement links TRBV11-2 to TRBJ1-1, with D unclear. Trimming removed 7 bases from V and 11 bases from J, with 14 bases in between. The CDR3 loop spans 11 amino acids. Germline lookup yields CDR1 SGHAT and CDR2 FQNNGV. The CDR3 DNA reads as TGTGCCAGCACACTGGGAAGATCGGCTTTCTTT. It is translated as CASTLGRSAFF.

This chain uses TRBV12-3 or TRBV12-4 with TRBJ1-1; 7 bases match TRBD1. V dropped 7 bases and J dropped 0; count of bases not matched to a gene: 5. The CDR3 is 14 residues long. The chain's CDR3 is CASKEGQLNTEAFF. CDR3 nucleotides: TGTGCCAGCAAAGAGGGACAGCTGAACACTGAAGCTTTCTTT.

This clonotype was recorded at least ten times. The gene calls are TRBV18 and TRBJ1-5; 7 bases align to TRBD1. This CDR3 contains 17 residues. Germline V gene lookup returns CDR1 KGHSH and CDR2 LQKENI. After removal of 6 bases from V and 0 bases from J, the junction contained 11 bases not matched to a gene. The CDR3, as DNA: TGTGCCAGCTCCATACTGCCGGGACAGAGTAGCAATCAGCCCCAGCATTTT. Translating it yields CASSILPGQSSNQPQHF.

This clonotype was picked up many times. The chain recombines TRBV19 with TRBJ1-6; D is perhaps TRBD1 (6 bases). From germline, CDR1 is LNHDA and CDR2 SQIVND (reference sequence). Trimming removed 4 bases at V and 16 bases at J, with 20 bases between. This CDR3 has 14 amino acids. CDR3 in DNA: TGTGCCAGTAGTACCTCGTATGGGGGGCCCCGGCTCCACTTT. The encoded protein is CASSTSYGGPRLHF.

This clonotype occurred a few times. A read error is possible here, since a much larger clone lies one base away. This sequence joins TRBV5-1 and TRBJ2-4; 8 positions agree with TRBD2. The CDR3 is 14 residues long. The V gene's germline CDR1 is SGHRS and CDR2 YFSETQ. CDR3 nucleotide sequence: TGCGCCAGCAGGGACGGGGGGGCTGAAAAAATTCAGTACTTC. The encoded protein is CASRDGGAEKIQYF.

This clonotype was seen ten or more times. The J gene is TRBJ1-5, the V gene TRBV5-4; D is uncertain. The CDR3 consists of 14 residues. CDR1 and CDR2 (germline): SGHNT, YYREEE (reference sequence). Between the trimmed V and J ends, which lost 0 bases and 5 bases, there was a span of 9 bases. CDR3 sequence reads: CASSLDGGDQPQHF. DNA for the CDR3: TGTGCCAGCAGCTTGGACGGCGGGGATCAGCCCCAGCATTTT.

Concerning this clonotype: One end of the junction is discordant with germline, which a read error may explain. The gene calls are TRBV12-3 or TRBV12-4 and TRBJ1-5, with 7 bases matching TRBD1. The CDR3 loop spans 15 amino acids. The CDR3 DNA sequence: TGTGCCAGCACCCCCTGGGGACAGAGTGATCAGCCCCAGAATTTT. Residues: CASTPWGQSDQPQNF.

This clonotype was detected ten times or more. For the CDR3, the DNA is TGCAGTGCTAGAGATCGGGTCATCGGAATCTACAATGAGCAGTTCTTC. Residues: CSARDRVIGIYNEQFF. The chain combines TRBV20-1 with TRBJ2-1; the D is unclear. This CDR3 spans 16 amino acids. V was shortened by 0 bases and J by 3 bases, with 15 bases between the two germline ends. CDR1 and CDR2 from the germline V gene are DFQATT and SNEGSKA (reference sequence).

This clonotype showed up just a few times. Its ends do not fully match the called genes, so a read error is possible. V is TRBV5-1 and J is TRBJ1-6, with 7 bases matching TRBD1. The CDR3 has 14 residues. Germline CDR1 and CDR2: SGHRS and YFSETQ. Here the CDR3 DNA reads TGCGCCAGCAGCTTGGGACAGGGCAGCTCACCCCTCAACTTT. The encoded protein is CASSLGQGSSPLNF. Combining the CDR3 with reference TRBV5-1 and TRBJ1-6 gives the whole variable domain KAGVTQTPRYLIKTRGQQVTLSCSPISGHRSVSWYQQTPGQGLQFLFEYFSETQRNKGNFPGRFSGRQFSNSRSEMNVSTLELGDSALYLCASSLGQGSSPLNFGNGTRLTVT.